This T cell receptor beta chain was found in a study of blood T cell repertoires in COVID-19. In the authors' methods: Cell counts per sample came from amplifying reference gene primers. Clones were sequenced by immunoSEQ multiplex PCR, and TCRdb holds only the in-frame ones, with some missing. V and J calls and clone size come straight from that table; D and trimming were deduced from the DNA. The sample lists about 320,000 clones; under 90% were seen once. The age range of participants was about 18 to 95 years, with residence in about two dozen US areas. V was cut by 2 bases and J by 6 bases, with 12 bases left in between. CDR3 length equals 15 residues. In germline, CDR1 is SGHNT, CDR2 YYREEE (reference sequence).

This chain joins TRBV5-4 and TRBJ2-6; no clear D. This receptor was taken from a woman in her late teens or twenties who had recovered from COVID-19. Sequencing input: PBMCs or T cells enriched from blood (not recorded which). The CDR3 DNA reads TGTGCCAGCAGCTTTTTTCTTAGCCAGGCCAACGTCCTGACTTTC. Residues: CASSFFLSQANVLTF.